This record concerns one T cell receptor (beta chain) sequence. The data originate from a study of OX40 agonist ivuxolimab in advanced cancers. TCRdb's table, derived via immunoSEQ multiplex PCR, lists solely in-frame clones and lacks some. The sample consists of around 80,000 clones, roughly 86% of them appearing once. The sample was CD4+ or CD8+ T cells sorted from blood, taken in a trial of the OX40 agonist ivuxolimab. The TCR comes from an adult with an advanced solid tumor such as melanoma, head and neck, liver or kidney cancer.

CDR3 bases: TGTGCCAGCAGAACTCTAGCTGGCGCTGGCTCTGGGGCCAACGTCCTGACTTTC. Its translation: CASRTLAGAGSGANVLTF. The rearrangement uses TRBV5-5 and TRBJ2-6; TRBD2 is a possible D gene (5 bases). Trimming took 5 bases from V and 0 from J, leaving 18 bases between them. Per germline, CDR1 SGHKS and CDR2 YYEKEE (reference sequence). The CDR3 length is 18 residues.